Listed below are T cell receptor beta chains from one sample, sequenced in a study of CD8 T cells in ankylosing spondylitis. TCRdb itself ran the 5' RACE reads through MiXCR, one entry per CDR3 protein. The sample records roughly 160,000 distinct CDR3 sequences, roughly 10% being singletons. Sample: blood, either unsorted or a sorted T cell fraction (not recorded which). Every receptor here comes from a male donor with ankylosing spondylitis or in good health (not recorded which). Each CDR3 is given with its conserved first and last residue. D genes are given only for firm matches. Clone size is given for some rows only: seen once, a few or many times, or a class if the clone is expanded.

CASRETQYF,TGTGCCAGTAGGGAGACCCAGTACTTC,many,TRBJ2-5,TRBV19,.
CASSYWATGTGGHNEQFF,TGTGCCAGCAGTTACTGGGCTACCGGGACAGGGGGCCACAATGAGCAGTTCTTC,few,TRBJ2-1,TRBV6-2/TRBV6-3,TRBD1
CAINVTSYGGGGADTQYF,TGTGCCATCAATGTAACGTCGTACGGGGGAGGAGGCGCAGATACGCAGTATTTT,.,TRBJ2-3,TRBV10-3,.
CASSQGQGPGGIQYF,TGTGCCAGCAGCCAGGGACAGGGCCCAGGTGGCATTCAGTACTTC,.,TRBJ2-4,TRBV3-1,TRBD1
CASSFLSGPDTQYF,TGTGCCAGCAGCTTCCTCTCCGGGCCAGATACGCAGTATTTT,few,TRBJ2-3,TRBV5-6,.
CASSLSGGTDTQYF,TGCGCCAGCAGCTTGAGTGGCGGCACAGATACGCAGTATTTT,.,TRBJ2-3,TRBV5-1,.
CSVEMPGQVAGELFF,TGCAGCGTTGAAATGCCGGGACAGGTGGCCGGGGAGCTGTTTTTT,.,TRBJ2-2,TRBV29-1,TRBD1
CASSLRAGGTGFGNQPQHF,TGTGCCAGCAGCCTTCGGGCAGGGGGCACAGGGTTTGGAAATCAGCCCCAGCATTTT,.,TRBJ1-5,TRBV3-1,TRBD1
CSARKQLAGELFF,TGCAGTGCTAGAAAACAGCTGGCCGGGGAGCTGTTTTTT,many,TRBJ2-2,TRBV20-1,.
CASSKREGSSYNEQFF,TGTGCCAGCAGCAAGCGGGAGGGGAGCTCCTACAATGAGCAGTTCTTC,few,TRBJ2-1,TRBV6-1,TRBD2
CASSKESNYGYTF,TGCGCCAGCAGCAAGGAATCTAACTATGGCTACACCTTC,few,TRBJ1-2,TRBV5-1,.
CASSDNGGGTQYF,TGTGCCAGCAGTGACAACGGCGGCGGTACGCAGTATTTT,many,TRBJ2-3,TRBV6-4,.
CASSLDGQPQHF,TGCGCCAGCAGCTTGGATGGTCAGCCCCAGCATTTT,many,TRBJ1-5,TRBV5-1,.
CASSNPSSNEQFF,TGCGCCAGCAGCAATCCTAGCAGCAATGAGCAGTTCTTC,many,TRBJ2-1,TRBV5-1,.
CASSLGDREQETQYF,TGTGCCAGCAGCTTGGGGGACCGTGAACAAGAGACCCAGTACTTC,.,TRBJ2-5,TRBV7-6,.
CASSLELAGGGNEQFF,TGCGCCAGCAGCTTGGAACTAGCGGGTGGGGGCAATGAGCAGTTCTTC,few,TRBJ2-1,TRBV5-1,TRBD2
CASSLESPGRTDTQYF,TGCGCCAGCAGCTTGGAGTCGCCAGGCAGAACAGATACGCAGTATTTT,many,TRBJ2-3,TRBV5-1,.
CSARVAGGTYRELFF,TGCAGTGCTAGGGTAGCGGGGGGCACCTATAGGGAGCTGTTTTTT,.,TRBJ2-2,TRBV20-1,TRBD2
CASSDSIGTRNTDTQYF,TGTGCCAGCAGTGATTCTATAGGGACTCGTAACACAGATACGCAGTATTTT,.,TRBJ2-3,TRBV25-1,.
CASRSGTRDIMNTEAFF,TGTGCAAGTCGCTCGGGAACTCGGGATATTATGAACACTGAAGCTTTCTTT,few,TRBJ1-1,TRBV12-2,.
CASSLDRGTRTATGELFF,TGTGCCAGTAGTCTAGATCGCGGGACTAGAACGGCCACCGGGGAGCTGTTTTTT,.,TRBJ2-2,TRBV19,TRBD2
CASSLYGSADTEAFF,TGTGCCAGCAGCTTGTACGGCTCCGCGGACACTGAAGCTTTCTTT,.,TRBJ1-1,TRBV5-6,.
CASSGGPGRDNQPQHF,TGTGCCAGTAGTGGCGGGCCAGGACGAGACAATCAGCCCCAGCATTTT,many,TRBJ1-5,TRBV19,.
CASSSSEGETQYF,TGCGCCAGCAGCAGTTCAGAGGGAGAGACCCAGTACTTC,many,TRBJ2-5,TRBV5-1,.
CASSSSADTQYF,TGTGCCAGCTCCTCGTCGGCCGATACGCAGTATTTT,few,TRBJ2-3,TRBV7-9,.
CATSDLGGSSGYTF,TGTGCCACCAGTGATTTGGGGGGGTCAAGTGGCTACACCTTC,many,TRBJ1-2,TRBV24-1,.